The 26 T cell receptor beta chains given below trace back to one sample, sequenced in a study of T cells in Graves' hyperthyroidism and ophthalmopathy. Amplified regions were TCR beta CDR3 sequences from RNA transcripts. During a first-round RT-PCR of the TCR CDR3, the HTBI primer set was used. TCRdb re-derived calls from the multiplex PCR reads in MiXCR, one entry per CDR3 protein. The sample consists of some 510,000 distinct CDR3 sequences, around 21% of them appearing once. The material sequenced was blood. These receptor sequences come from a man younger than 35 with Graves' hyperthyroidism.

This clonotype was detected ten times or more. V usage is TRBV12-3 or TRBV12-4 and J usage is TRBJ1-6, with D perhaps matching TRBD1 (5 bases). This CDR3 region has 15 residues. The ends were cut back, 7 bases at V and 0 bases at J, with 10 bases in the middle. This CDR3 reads CASTLGGSYNSPLHF. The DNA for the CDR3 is TGTGCCAGCACCCTGGGGGGCTCCTATAATTCACCCCTCCACTTT.

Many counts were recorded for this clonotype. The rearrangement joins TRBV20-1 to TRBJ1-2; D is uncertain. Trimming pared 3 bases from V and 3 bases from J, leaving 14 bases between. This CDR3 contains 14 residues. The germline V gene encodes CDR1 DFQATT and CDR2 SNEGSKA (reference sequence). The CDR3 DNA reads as TGCAGTGCTAGGGCGGGCGACGGTTACTATGGCTACACCTTC. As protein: CSARAGDGYYGYTF.

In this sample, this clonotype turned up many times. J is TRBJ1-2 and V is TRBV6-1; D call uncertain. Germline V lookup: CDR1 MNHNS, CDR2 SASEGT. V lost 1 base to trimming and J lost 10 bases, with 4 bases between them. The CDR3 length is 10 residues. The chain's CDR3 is CASSEGPYTF. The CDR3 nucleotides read TGTGCCAGCAGTGAAGGCCCCTACACCTTC.

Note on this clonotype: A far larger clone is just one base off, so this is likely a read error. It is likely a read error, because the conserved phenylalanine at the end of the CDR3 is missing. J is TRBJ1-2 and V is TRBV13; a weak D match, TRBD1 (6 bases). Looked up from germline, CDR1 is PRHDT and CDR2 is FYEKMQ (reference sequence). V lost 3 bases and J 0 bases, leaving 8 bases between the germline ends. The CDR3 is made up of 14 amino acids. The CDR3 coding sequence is TGTGCCAGCAGCTTCAGGGGAGCTAACTATGGCTACACCTAC. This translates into CASSFRGANYGYTY.

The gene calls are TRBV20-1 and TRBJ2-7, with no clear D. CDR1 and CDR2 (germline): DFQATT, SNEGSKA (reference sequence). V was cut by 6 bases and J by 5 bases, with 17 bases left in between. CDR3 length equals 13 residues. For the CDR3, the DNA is TGCAGTGCCGTTGTTATGGCCAGCGACGAGCAGTACTTC. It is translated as CSAVVMASDEQYF.

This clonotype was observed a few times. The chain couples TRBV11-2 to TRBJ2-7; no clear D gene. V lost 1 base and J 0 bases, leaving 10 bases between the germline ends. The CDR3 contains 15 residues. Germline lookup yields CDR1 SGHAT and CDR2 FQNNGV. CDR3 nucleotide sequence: TGTGCCAGCAGCTTAGGCGCACACCTCTCCTACGAGCAGTACTTC. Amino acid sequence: CASSLGAHLSYEQYF.

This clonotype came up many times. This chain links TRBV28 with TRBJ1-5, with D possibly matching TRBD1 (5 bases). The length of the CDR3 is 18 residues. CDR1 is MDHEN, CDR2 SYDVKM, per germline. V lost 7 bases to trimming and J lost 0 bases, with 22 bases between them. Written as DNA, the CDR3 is TGTGCCAGCACCCCCGTCCCCCCGCGACAGATTAGCAATCAGCCCCAGCATTTT. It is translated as CASTPVPPRQISNQPQHF. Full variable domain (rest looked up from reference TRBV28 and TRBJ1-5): DVKVTQSSRYLVKRTGEKVFLECVQDMDHENMFWYRQDPGLGLRLIYFSYDVKMKEKGDIPEGYSVSREKKERFSLILESASTNQTSMYLCASTPVPPRQISNQPQHFGDGTRLSIL.

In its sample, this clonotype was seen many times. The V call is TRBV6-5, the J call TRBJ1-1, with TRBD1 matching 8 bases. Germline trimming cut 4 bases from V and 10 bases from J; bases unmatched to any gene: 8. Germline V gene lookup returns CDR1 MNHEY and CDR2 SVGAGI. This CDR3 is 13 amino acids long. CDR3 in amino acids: CASSLGTGLGAFF. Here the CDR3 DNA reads TGTGCCAGCAGTTTGGGGACAGGACTTGGAGCTTTCTTT.

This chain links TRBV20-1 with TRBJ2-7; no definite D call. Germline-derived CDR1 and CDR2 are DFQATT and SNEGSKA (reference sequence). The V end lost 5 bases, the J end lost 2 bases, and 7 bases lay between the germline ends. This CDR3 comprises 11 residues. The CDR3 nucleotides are TGCAGTGCTTATGAAACCTACGAGCAGTACTTC. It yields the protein CSAYETYEQYF.

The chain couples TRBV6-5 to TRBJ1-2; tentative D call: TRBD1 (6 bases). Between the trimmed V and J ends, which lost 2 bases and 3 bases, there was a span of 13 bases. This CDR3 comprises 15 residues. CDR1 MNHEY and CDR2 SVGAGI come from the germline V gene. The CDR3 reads CASSYDRPGDYGYTF. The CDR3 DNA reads TGTGCCAGCAGTTACGACAGGCCCGGCGACTATGGCTACACCTTC.

CDR3 nucleotides: TGTGCCAGCGGACACGGGGTTGGCACTGAAGCTTTCTTT. Translation gives CASGHGVGTEAFF. V is TRBV6-1 and J is TRBJ1-1, with D possibly being TRBD1 (5 bases). CDR1 and CDR2 (germline): MNHNS, SASEGT. The CDR3 runs 13 residues. V dropped 8 bases and J dropped 4 bases, with 14 bases sitting between them.

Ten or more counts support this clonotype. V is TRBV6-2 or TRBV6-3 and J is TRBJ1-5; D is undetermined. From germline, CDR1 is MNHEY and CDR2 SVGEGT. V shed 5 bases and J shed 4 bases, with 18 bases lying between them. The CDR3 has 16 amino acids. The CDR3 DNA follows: TGTGCCAGCAGTACCACGGGCTCCCCCATAAATCAGCCCCAGCATTTT. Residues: CASSTTGSPINQPQHF.

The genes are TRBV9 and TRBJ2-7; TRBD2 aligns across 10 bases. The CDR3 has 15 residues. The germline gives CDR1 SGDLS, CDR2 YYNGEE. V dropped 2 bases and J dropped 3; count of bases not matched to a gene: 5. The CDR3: CASSVGAGGNYEQYF. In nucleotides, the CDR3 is TGTGCCAGCAGCGTCGGAGCGGGGGGGAACTACGAGCAGTACTTC.

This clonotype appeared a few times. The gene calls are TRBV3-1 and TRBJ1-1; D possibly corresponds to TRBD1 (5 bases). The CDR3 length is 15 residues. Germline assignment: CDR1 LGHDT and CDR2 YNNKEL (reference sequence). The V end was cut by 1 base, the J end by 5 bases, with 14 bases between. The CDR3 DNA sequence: TGTGCCAGCAGCCAAGTGCGGGGGGTAGGGACTGAAGCTTTCTTT. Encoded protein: CASSQVRGVGTEAFF.

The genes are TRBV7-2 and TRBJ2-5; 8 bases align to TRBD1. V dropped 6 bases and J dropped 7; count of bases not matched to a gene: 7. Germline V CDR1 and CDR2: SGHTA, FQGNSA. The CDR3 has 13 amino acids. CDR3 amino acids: CASSTGTGWTQYF. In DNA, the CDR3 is TGTGCCAGCAGTACCGGGACAGGATGGACCCAGTACTTC.

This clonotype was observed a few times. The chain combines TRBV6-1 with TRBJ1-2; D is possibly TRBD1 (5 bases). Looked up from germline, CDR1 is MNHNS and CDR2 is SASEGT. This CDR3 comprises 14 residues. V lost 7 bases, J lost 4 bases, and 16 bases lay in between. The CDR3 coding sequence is TGTGCCAGCATCCCGGGGCGGGGTTTCTATGGCTACACCTTC. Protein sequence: CASIPGRGFYGYTF.

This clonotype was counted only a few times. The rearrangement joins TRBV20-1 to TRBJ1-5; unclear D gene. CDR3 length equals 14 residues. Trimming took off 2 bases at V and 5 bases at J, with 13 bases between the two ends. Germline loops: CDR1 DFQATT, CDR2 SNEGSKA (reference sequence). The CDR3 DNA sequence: TGCAGTGCTAGACAGTCCACCGAGTATCAGCCCCAGCATTTT. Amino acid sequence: CSARQSTEYQPQHF.

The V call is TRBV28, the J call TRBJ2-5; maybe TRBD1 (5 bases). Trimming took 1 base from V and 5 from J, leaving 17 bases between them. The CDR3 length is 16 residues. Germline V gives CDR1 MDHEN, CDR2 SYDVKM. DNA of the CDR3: TGTGCCAGCAGTTTATACAGGCTCTTTTTCTCGGAGACCCAGTACTTC. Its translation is CASSLYRLFFSETQYF.

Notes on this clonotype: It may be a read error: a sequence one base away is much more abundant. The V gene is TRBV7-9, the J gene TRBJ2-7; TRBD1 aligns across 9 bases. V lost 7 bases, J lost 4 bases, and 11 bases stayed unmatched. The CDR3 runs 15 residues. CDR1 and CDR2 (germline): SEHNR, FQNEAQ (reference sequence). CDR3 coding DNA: TGTGCCAGCATCCCTACGGACAGGGGAATTTACGAGCAGTACTTC. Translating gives CASIPTDRGIYEQYF.

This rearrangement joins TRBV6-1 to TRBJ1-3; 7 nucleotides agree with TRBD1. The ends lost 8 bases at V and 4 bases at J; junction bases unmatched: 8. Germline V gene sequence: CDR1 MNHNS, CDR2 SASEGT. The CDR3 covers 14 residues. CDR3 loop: CASQNRGGGNTIYF. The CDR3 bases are TGTGCCAGCCAGAACAGGGGCGGAGGAAACACCATATATTTT.

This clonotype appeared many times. In DNA form, the CDR3 reads TGTGCCAGCAGCTTCGACAGTAATGGGCTTCTCGAGCAGTACTTC. It codes for CASSFDSNGLLEQYF. The chain has TRBV11-2 and TRBJ2-7; weak D call: TRBD1 (5 bases). Germline CDR1 SGHAT, CDR2 FQNNGV. Deletions cut 3 bases from V and 6 bases from J, with 18 bases between. CDR3 size: 15 residues.

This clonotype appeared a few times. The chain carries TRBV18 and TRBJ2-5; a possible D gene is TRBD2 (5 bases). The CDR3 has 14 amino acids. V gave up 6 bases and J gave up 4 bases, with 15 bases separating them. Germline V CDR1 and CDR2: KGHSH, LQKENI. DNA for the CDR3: TGTGCCAGCTCGCTAGCCGGGGTTCGAGAGACCCAGTACTTC. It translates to CASSLAGVRETQYF. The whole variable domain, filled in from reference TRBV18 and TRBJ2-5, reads NAGVMQNPRHLVRRRGQEARLRCSPMKGHSHVYWYRQLPEEGLKFMVYLQKENIIDESGMPKERFSAEFPKEGPSILRIQQVVRGDSAAYFCASSLAGVRETQYFGPGTRLLVL.

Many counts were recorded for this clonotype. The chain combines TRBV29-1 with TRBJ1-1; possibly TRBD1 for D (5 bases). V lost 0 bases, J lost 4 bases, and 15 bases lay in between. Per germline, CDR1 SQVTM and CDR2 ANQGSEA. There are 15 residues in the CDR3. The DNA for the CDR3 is TGCAGCGTTGAAGAGGGGGGGATTGGGGCCACTGAAGCTTTCTTT. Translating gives CSVEEGGIGATEAFF.

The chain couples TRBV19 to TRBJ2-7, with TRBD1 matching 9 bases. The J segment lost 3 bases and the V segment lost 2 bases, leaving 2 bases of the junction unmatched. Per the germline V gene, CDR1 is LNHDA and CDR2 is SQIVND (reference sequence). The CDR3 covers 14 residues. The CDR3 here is CASSIRDRDYEQYF. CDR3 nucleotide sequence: TGTGCCAGTAGTATAAGGGACAGGGACTACGAGCAGTACTTC.

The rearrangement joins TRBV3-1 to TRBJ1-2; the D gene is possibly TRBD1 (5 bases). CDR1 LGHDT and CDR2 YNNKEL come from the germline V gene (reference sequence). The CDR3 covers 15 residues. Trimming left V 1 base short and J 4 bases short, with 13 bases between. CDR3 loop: CASSQGTGRIYGYTF. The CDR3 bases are TGTGCCAGCAGCCAAGGGACGGGGCGTATCTATGGCTACACCTTC.

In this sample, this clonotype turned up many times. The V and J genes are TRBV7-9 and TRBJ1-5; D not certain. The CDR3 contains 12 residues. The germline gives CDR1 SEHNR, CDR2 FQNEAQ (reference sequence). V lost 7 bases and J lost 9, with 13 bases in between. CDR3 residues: CASTLGSGPQHF. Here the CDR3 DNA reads TGTGCCAGCACCCTGGGTTCTGGGCCCCAGCATTTT.